Below, one T cell receptor beta chain is given with its context. The record originates from a study of blood T cell repertoires in COVID-19. Overall study: Whether acute or convalescent, the COVID-19 samples came from the United States, Italy and Spain.

The germline V gene has CDR1 LNHDA and CDR2 SQIVND (reference sequence). Trimming removed 9 bases from V and 0 bases from J, with 17 bases in between. CDR3 length equals 16 residues. The Seattle patients, enrolled during active infection, were followed longitudinally. Sequencing was performed with immunoSEQ multiplex PCR; in TCRdb, only in-frame clones are kept and a portion is missing. Here the sample spans 150,000 to 250,000 clones, around 79% being singletons. This chain connects TRBV19 to TRBJ1-4, with D perhaps TRBD1 (6 bases). This clonotype originated in a woman in her thirties or forties with COVID-19, enrolled during active disease. The sequencing sample was made of peripheral blood. The CDR3: CASRLTRGSTNEKLFF. CDR3 sequence (DNA): TGTGCCAGCAGGCTAACGAGGGGGTCAACTAATGAAAAACTGTTTTTT.